Each of the 14 T cell receptor beta chains below was sequenced from the same sample in a study of cytomegalovirus exposure and HLA in healthy donors. PCR amplification relied on 60 Vbeta primers (plus 13 Jbeta primers). The protocol was immunoSEQ multiplex PCR, while the TCRdb copy is restricted to in-frame clones and leaves out a portion. Of 150,000 or so clones listed, about 75% were seen once; the top ten hold roughly 7.8%. The specimen sequenced was PBMCs. The receptors shown here come from a woman aged 40 to 55 in good health and CMV-seropositive.

The CDR3 protein is CASSQNPGLEGDTQYF. The CDR3 DNA sequence: TGCGCCAGCAGCCAGAATCCGGGACTAGAAGGAGATACGCAGTATTTT. The chain carries TRBV4-3 and TRBJ2-3; 8 positions match TRBD2. J gave up 5 bases and V 3 bases, and 10 bases lay outside the gene matches. There are 16 residues in the CDR3. Germline V lookup: CDR1 LGHNA, CDR2 YSLEER.

The CDR3 region is CASSFGQGDTEAFF. The CDR3 nucleotides read TGTGCCAGCAGCTTCGGACAGGGAGACACTGAAGCTTTCTTT. This chain uses TRBV5-4 with TRBJ1-1; 8 bases line up with TRBD1. Germline CDR1 and CDR2: SGHNT and YYREEE (reference sequence). Trimming removed 2 bases from V and 3 bases from J; junction bases left unmatched: 3. CDR3 length: 14 amino acids.

J is TRBJ1-1 and V is TRBV19; 9 bases match TRBD1. The CDR3 consists of 14 residues. Trimming took 3 bases from V and 7 from J; bases not matched to a gene: 6. The V gene's germline CDR1 is LNHDA and CDR2 SQIVND (reference sequence). CDR3 in amino acids: CASSIGTGRDEAFF. In DNA form, the CDR3 reads TGTGCCAGTAGTATTGGGACAGGGAGGGATGAAGCTTTCTTT.

This clone was recorded a few times. The rearrangement joins TRBV28 to TRBJ2-7; TRBD2 might be the D (5 bases). The length of the CDR3 is 12 residues. V shed 2 bases and J shed 6 bases, with 8 bases lying between them. CDR1 is MDHEN, CDR2 SYDVKM, per germline. The CDR3 nucleotides read TGTGCCAGCAGTTTAGGCCGGGGCGAGCAGTACTTC. Amino acid sequence: CASSLGRGEQYF.

The chain couples TRBV7-2 to TRBJ1-1; D perhaps matches TRBD1 (6 bases). CDR1 SGHTA and CDR2 FQGNSA come from the germline V gene. Trimming cost V 3 bases and J 9 bases, with 11 bases left between them. CDR3 length equals 12 residues. The CDR3 sequence is CASSFRDNKAFF. The CDR3 DNA reads TGTGCCAGCAGCTTCCGGGACAACAAAGCTTTCTTT.

J is TRBJ1-1 and V is TRBV28; 7 bases are shared with TRBD1. J lost 1 base, V lost 7 bases, and 12 bases had no gene match. This CDR3 has 16 amino acids. Germline V gives CDR1 MDHEN, CDR2 SYDVKM. The DNA for the CDR3 is TGTGCCAGCAAGATAGGGGGCCTGGGGGCGAACACTGAAGCTTTCTTT. It is translated as CASKIGGLGANTEAFF.

This clone was counted a single time. This chain links TRBV7-2 with TRBJ2-1; a possible D gene is TRBD1 (6 bases). This CDR3 spans 13 amino acids. Germline V lookup: CDR1 SGHTA, CDR2 FQGNSA. The ends were cut back, 2 bases at V and 12 bases at J, with 14 bases in the middle. CDR3 coding DNA: TGTGCCAGCAGCTTAAACAGGGTCGGTAGGCAGTTCTTC. It translates to CASSLNRVGRQFF.

The chain uses TRBV7-6 and TRBJ1-3, with a tentative D call TRBD1 (5 bases). V dropped 5 bases and J dropped 4 bases, with 18 bases sitting between them. This CDR3 region has 16 residues. In germline, CDR1 is SGHVS, CDR2 FNYEAQ. CDR3 nucleotides: TGTGCCAGCAGCCCCCAAGGGGCTTTCTCGGGAAACACCATATATTTT. It translates to CASSPQGAFSGNTIYF.

This clone was seen a handful of times. This rearrangement joins TRBV19 to TRBJ2-5; 9 bases agree with TRBD2. Germline CDR1 reads LNHDA; CDR2 reads SQIVND (reference sequence). The CDR3 totals 14 residues. V shed 2 bases, J shed 5 bases, and the junction held 3 bases outside the gene matches. The CDR3 reads CASSILAGKETQYF. The CDR3 DNA reads TGTGCCAGTAGTATACTAGCGGGAAAGGAGACCCAGTACTTC.

The chain employs TRBV5-1 and TRBJ1-3, with unresolved D. Germline V gene sequence: CDR1 SGHRS, CDR2 YFSETQ. The CDR3 runs 15 residues. V shed 0 bases and J shed 1 base, with 8 bases lying between them. The CDR3 spells CASSLAEGSGNTIYF. The CDR3 DNA reads as TGCGCCAGCAGCTTGGCCGAGGGATCTGGAAACACCATATATTTT. Supplemented by reference TRBV5-1 and TRBJ1-3, the full variable domain reads KAGVTQTPRYLIKTRGQQVTLSCSPISGHRSVSWYQQTPGQGLQFLFEYFSETQRNKGNFPGRFSGRQFSNSRSEMNVSTLELGDSALYLCASSLAEGSGNTIYFGEGSWLTVV.

V is TRBV4-1 and J is TRBJ2-3; the match to TRBD2 covers 9 bases. The CDR3 loop spans 15 amino acids. In germline, CDR1 is MGHRA, CDR2 YSYEKL. V was pared by 0 bases and J by 7 bases, with 5 bases of the junction left unmatched. The CDR3 sequence is CASSQDLGTSNTQYF. The CDR3, as DNA: TGCGCCAGCAGCCAAGACCTAGGGACTAGCAATACGCAGTATTTT.

This clone was picked up a small number of times. The chain is built from TRBV9 and TRBJ1-4; 7 bases fit TRBD1. Germline CDR1 is SGDLS and CDR2 is YYNGEE. J gave up 8 bases and V 0 bases, and 10 bases lay outside the gene matches. This CDR3 has 16 amino acids. The CDR3: CASSVGVRQGDEKLFF. CDR3 coding DNA: TGTGCCAGCAGCGTAGGAGTCCGACAGGGAGACGAAAAACTGTTTTTT.

In this sample, this clone turned up a few times. The chain combines TRBV2 with TRBJ1-1; D call uncertain. Trimming left V 6 bases short and J 1 base short, with 6 bases between. Germline V gene lookup returns CDR1 SNHLY and CDR2 FYNNEI. The CDR3 length is 12 residues. CDR3 in DNA: TGTGCCAGCAGGCGGAGGAACACTGAAGCTTTCTTT. This gives the protein CASRRRNTEAFF.

In this sample, this clone turned up a few times. The V call is TRBV4-1, the J call TRBJ1-5, with D uncertain. CDR3 length: 14 amino acids. The germline CDR1 and CDR2 sequences are MGHRA and YSYEKL. V was pared by 0 bases and J by 0 bases, with 3 bases between. CDR3 loop: CASSQDSSNQPQHF. CDR3 nucleotides: TGCGCCAGCAGCCAAGACTCTAGCAATCAGCCCCAGCATTTT.